Described below is a single TCR beta chain sequence and its context. The data were obtained in a study of patients and donors after allogeneic stem cell transplantation. MiXCR, run by TCRdb on the RT-PCR reads, gives a single entry per CDR3 protein. The repertoire holds about 960,000 distinct CDR3 sequences, with roughly 18% as singletons. Trimming cost V 0 bases and J 5 bases, with 11 bases left between them. Germline V gene data show CDR1 as MNHEY and CDR2 as SVGAGI. CDR3 size: 15 residues. The receptor was isolated from a human donor who was either an allogeneic HSCT recipient or a stem cell or donor lymphocyte infusion donor (not recorded which). It is not recorded whose cells these are; they may come from a transplant donor. Sequencing was done on a sample of blood, either unsorted or a sorted T cell fraction (not recorded which). The genes are TRBV6-5 and TRBJ2-1; possible D gene TRBD1, 6 bases. The CDR3 region has the DNA TGTGCCAGCAGTTACTCGGGGGCGGGTGACAATGAGCAGTTCTTC. Amino acids: CASSYSGAGDNEQFF.